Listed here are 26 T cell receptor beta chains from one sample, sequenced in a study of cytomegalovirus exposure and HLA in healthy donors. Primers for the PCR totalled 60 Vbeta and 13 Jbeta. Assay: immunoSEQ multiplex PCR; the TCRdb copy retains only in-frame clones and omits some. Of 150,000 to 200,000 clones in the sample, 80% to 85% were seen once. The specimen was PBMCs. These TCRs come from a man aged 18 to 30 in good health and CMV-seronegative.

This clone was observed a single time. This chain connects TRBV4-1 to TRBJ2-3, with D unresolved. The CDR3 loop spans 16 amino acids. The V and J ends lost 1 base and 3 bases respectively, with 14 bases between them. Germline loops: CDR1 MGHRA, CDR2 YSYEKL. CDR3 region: CASSQANLLATDTQYF. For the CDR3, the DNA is TGCGCCAGCAGCCAAGCCAACCTTTTAGCAACAGATACGCAGTATTTT.

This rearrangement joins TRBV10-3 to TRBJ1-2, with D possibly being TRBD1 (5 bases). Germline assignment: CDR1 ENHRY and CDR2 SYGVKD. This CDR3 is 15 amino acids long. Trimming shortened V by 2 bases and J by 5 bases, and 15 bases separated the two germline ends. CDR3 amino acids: CAISEGPGDGYGYTF. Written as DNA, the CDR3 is TGTGCCATCAGTGAGGGACCGGGGGATGGGTATGGCTACACCTTC.

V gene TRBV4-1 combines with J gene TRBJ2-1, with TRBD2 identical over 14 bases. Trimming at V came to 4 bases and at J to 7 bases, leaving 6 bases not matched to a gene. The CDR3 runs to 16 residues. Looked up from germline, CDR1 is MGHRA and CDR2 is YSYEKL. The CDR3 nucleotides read TGCGCCAGCAGCCTGACTAGCGGGGGGGCGGGGAATGAGCAGTTCTTC. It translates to CASSLTSGGAGNEQFF.

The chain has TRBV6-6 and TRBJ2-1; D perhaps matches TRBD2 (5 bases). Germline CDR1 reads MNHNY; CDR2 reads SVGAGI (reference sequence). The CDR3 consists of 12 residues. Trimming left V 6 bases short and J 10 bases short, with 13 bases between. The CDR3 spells CASSPGVGEQFF. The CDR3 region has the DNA TGTGCCAGCAGCCCCGGGGTTGGAGAGCAGTTCTTC.

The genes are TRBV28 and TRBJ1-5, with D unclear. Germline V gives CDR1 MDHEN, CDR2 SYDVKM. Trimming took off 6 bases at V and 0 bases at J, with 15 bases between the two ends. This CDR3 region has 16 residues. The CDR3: CASSPWRVDSNQPQHF. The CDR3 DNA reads TGTGCCAGCAGCCCCTGGCGGGTCGATAGCAATCAGCCCCAGCATTTT.

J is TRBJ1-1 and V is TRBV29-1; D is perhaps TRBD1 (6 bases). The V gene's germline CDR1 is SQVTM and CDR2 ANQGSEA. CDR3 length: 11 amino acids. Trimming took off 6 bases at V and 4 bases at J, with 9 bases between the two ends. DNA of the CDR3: TGCAGCGTGGACAGCTCCACTGAAGCTTTCTTT. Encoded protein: CSVDSSTEAFF.

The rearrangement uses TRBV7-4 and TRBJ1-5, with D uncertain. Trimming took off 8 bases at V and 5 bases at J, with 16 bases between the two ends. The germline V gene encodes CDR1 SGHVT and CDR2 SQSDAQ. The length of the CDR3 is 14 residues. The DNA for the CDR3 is TGTGCCAGCCGGGGTGTTCATAGGGATCAGCCCCAGCATTTT. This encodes CASRGVHRDQPQHF.

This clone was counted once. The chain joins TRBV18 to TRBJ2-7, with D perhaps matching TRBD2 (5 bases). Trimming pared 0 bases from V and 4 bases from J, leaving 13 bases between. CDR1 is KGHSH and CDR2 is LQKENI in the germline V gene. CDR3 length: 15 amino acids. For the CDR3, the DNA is TGTGCCAGCTCACCACCAGAGACGGGGAGTTACGAGCAGTACTTC. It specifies CASSPPETGSYEQYF.

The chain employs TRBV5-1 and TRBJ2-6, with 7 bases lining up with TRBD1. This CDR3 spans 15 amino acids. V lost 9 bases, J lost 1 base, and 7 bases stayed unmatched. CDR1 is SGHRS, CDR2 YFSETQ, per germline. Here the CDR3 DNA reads TGCGCCACGATGACAGGGCAATCTGGGGCCAACGTCCTGACTTTC. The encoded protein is CATMTGQSGANVLTF.

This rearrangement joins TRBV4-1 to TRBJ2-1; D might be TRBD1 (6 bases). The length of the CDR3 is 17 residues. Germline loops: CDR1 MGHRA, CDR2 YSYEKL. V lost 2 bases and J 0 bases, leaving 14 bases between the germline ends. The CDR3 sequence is CASSQRGQRSSYNEQFF. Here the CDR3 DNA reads TGCGCCAGCAGCCAACGAGGACAGAGATCCTCCTACAATGAGCAGTTCTTC.

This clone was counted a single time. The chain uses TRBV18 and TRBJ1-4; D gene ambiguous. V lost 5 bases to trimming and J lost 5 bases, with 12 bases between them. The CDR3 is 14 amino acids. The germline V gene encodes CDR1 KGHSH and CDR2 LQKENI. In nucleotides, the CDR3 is TGTGCCAGCTCAAGTAATTTCGGGAATGAAAAACTGTTTTTT. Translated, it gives CASSSNFGNEKLFF.

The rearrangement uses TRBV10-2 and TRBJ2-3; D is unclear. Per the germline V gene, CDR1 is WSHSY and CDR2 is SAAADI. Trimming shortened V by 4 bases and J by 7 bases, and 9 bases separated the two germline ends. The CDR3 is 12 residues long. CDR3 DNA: TGCGCCAGCAGTGTAGCTTGGAATACGCAGTATTTT. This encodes CASSVAWNTQYF.

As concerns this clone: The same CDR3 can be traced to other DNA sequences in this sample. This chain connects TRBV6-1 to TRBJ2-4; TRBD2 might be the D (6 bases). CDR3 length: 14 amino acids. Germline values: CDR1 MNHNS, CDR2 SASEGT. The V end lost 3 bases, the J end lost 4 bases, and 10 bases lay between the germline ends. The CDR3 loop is CASSDGGAKNIQYF. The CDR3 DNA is TGTGCCAGCAGTGACGGAGGGGCGAAAAACATTCAGTACTTC.

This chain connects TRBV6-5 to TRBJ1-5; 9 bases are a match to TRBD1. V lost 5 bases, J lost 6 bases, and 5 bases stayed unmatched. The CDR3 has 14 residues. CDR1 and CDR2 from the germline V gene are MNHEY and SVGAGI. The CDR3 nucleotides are TGTGCCAGCAGTGCCCGGGACAGGGTTCAGCCCCAGCATTTT. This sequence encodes CASSARDRVQPQHF.

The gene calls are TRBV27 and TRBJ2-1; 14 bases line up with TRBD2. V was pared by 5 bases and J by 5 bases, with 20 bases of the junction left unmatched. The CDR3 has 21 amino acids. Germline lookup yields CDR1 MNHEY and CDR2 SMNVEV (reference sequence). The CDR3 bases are TGTGCCAGCAGTCCCCCTCCTACGGGACTAGCGGGAGCTGAAAGGGACAATGAGCAGTTCTTC. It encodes CASSPPPTGLAGAERDNEQFF.

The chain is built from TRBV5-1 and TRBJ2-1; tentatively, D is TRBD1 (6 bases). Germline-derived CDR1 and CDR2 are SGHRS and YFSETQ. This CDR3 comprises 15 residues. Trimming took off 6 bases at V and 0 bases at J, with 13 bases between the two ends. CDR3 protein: CASNRVTGSYNEQFF. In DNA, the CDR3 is TGCGCCAGCAACAGGGTAACTGGCTCCTACAATGAGCAGTTCTTC.

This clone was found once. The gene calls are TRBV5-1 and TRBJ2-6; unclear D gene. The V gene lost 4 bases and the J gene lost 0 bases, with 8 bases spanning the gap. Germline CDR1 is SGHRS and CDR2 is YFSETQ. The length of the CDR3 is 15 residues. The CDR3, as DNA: TGCGCCAGCAGCCGACTGCTCTCTGGGGCCAACGTCCTGACTTTC. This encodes CASSRLLSGANVLTF.

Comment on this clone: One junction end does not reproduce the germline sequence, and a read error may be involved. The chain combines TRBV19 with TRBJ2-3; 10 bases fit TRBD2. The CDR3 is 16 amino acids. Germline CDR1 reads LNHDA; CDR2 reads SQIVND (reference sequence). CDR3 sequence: CASTIGSGGTRDTQYF. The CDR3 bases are TGTGCCAGTACTATAGGTAGCGGGGGGACGAGAGATACGCAGTATTTT. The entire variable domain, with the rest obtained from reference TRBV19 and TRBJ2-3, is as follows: DGGITQSPKYLFRKEGQNVTLSCEQNLNHDAMYWYRQDPGQGLRLIYYSQIVNDFQKGDIAEGYSVSREKKESFPLTVTSAQKNPTAFYLCASTIGSGGTRDTQYFGPGTRLTVL.

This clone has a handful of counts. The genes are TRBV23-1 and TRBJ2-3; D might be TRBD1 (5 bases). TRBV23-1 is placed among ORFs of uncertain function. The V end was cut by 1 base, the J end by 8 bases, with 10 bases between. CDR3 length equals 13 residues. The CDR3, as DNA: TGCGCCAGCAGTCAATTGAAGGGGATTACGCAGTATTTT. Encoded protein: CASSQLKGITQYF.

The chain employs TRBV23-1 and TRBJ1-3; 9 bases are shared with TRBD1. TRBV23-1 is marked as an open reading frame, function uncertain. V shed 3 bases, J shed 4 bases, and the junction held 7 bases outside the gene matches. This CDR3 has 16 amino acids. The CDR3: CASSHGQGNKGNTIYF. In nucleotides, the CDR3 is TGCGCCAGCAGTCACGGACAGGGGAACAAGGGAAACACCATATATTTT.

This CDR3 reads CASSPGVGTAYEQYF. CDR3 sequence (DNA): TGTGCCAGCAGCCCCGGGGTCGGTACAGCTTACGAGCAGTACTTC. The rearrangement links TRBV7-9 to TRBJ2-7; TRBD2 is a possible D gene (5 bases). This CDR3 is built from 15 residues. Germline V gene sequence: CDR1 SEHNR, CDR2 FQNEAQ (reference sequence). V shed 5 bases and J shed 4 bases, with 18 bases lying between them.

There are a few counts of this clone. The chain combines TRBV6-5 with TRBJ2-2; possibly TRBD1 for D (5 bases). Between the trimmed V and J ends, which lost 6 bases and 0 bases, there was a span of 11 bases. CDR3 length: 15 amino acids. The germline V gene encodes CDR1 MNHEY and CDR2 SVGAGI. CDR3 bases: TGTGCCAGCAGGGGGCGCAGGACGAACACCGGGGAGCTGTTTTTT. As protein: CASRGRRTNTGELFF.

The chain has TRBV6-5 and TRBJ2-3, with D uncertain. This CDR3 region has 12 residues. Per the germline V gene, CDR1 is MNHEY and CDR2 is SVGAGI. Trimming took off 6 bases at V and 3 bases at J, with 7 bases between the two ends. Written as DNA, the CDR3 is TGTGCCAGCAGGCGTAGTACAGATACGCAGTATTTT. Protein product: CASRRSTDTQYF.

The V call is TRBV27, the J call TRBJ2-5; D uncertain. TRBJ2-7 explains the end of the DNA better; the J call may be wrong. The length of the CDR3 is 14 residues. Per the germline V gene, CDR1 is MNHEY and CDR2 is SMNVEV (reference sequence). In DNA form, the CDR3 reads TGTGCCAGCAGTTCGACGGAGTACTCCTACGAGCAGTACTTC. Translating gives CASSSTEYSYEQYF.

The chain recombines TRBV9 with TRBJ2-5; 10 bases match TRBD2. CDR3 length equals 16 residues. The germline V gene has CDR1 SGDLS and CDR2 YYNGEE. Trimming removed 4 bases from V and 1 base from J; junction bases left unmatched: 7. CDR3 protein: CASSSSSGGTQETQYF. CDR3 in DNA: TGTGCCAGCAGCTCCAGTAGCGGGGGGACCCAAGAGACCCAGTACTTC.

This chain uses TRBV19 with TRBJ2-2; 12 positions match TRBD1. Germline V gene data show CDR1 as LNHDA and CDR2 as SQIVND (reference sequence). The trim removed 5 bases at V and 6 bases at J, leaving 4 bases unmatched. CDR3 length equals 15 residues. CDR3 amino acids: CASSPGQGASGELFF. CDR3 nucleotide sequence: TGTGCCAGTAGTCCGGGACAGGGGGCGTCCGGGGAGCTGTTTTTT.